This T cell receptor beta chain was profiled in a study of blood T cell repertoires in COVID-19. Study in general: In each case, the material was cDNA or gDNA derived from T cells, B-cell-depleted T cells, or PBMCs.

Per the authors' pipeline: Using reference gene primer amplification, nucleated cell counts were estimated. The method was immunoSEQ multiplex PCR; TCRdb's version includes in-frame clones alone and lacks a portion of them. The D gene and trimming were derived from the DNA, and the V and J assignments and clone size from that table. The profile shows over 150,000 clones, more than 60% of them singletons. A few counts support this clone. CDR3 length: 14 residues. V shed 7 bases and J 7 bases; nucleotides not matched to a gene: 6. CDR1 SNHLY and CDR2 FYNNEI come from the germline V gene. Sequencing input: peripheral blood. The TCR comes from a woman aged 45-60 years with acute or convalescent COVID-19. V is TRBV2 and J is TRBJ2-2; 10 nucleotides match TRBD1. The CDR3 is CASKGQGVGGELFF. The CDR3 nucleotides read TGTGCCAGCAAAGGACAGGGGGTAGGCGGGGAGCTGTTTTTT.